In this sample, the clone carrying this T cell receptor (beta chain) turned up a few times. No antigen is known for it. TCRdb redid the calling of the RT-PCR reads with MiXCR, one entry per CDR3 protein. The sample contains more than 500,000 distinct CDR3 sequences, over 9% of which appear only once. These data are taken from a study of response to subunit inactivated influenza vaccine. Whole-study results and caveats: The authors proposed limited new T cell recruitment per seasonal influenza vaccination.

The junction had 7 bases not matched to a gene; V was cut back by 2 bases and J by 0 bases. CDR3 length: 20 amino acids. In germline, CDR1 is SGHAT, CDR2 FQNNGV. This same sample was also part of a study on T cells expressing NK-cell markers. That work states: Scientists made TCR beta cDNA using 5'RACE template switching with UMIs. In sorted CD3+CD56+NKG2C+, CD3+CD56+NKG2C- and CD3+CD56-NKG2C+ T cells, TCR beta repertoires were obtained. One of eight sequenced donors was HCMV-seronegative; the other seven were seropositive. Evidence did not settle whether expanded NKG2C+ T cell clones targeted HCMV.

The chain uses TRBV11-2 and TRBJ2-1; 16 nucleotides match TRBD2. The origin of this receptor is a man aged 45-65 years who received an inactivated influenza vaccine. Source: PBMCs from blood, taken on the day of vaccination. CDR3 sequence (DNA): TGTGCCAGCAGCTTACCCCCGGGACTAGCGGGAGGGAGCTCCTACAATGAGCAGTTCTTC. This translates into CASSLPPGLAGGSSYNEQFF.